This T cell receptor (beta chain) was documented in a study of T cell clonality in common variable immunodeficiency. This clone was detected a few times. Antigen: not known. Read sequence stops 3 residues before the CDR3 end, and the germline J gene provides the missing end. Most patients and controls had Caucasian heritage. Notes on the study in general: Fewer deletions and N-nucleotide insertions were reportedly seen in common variable immunodeficiency TCR beta sequences. Compared with controls, CVID subjects had fewer shared TCRbeta clones. CVID patient heterogeneity limited repertoire-clinical complication correlations.

Germline CDR1 reads LNHDA; CDR2 reads SQIVND (reference sequence). The CDR3 runs 15 residues. Trimming pared 10 bases from V and 9 bases from J, leaving 25 bases between. Equal genomic DNA amounts from CVID and control samples were sequenced. Measured with immunoSEQ multiplex PCR; TCRdb has only the in-frame clones, and not every one. There are about 34,000 clones in the sample, none observed a single time. This TCR derives from a human donor with common variable immunodeficiency. The V and J genes are TRBV19 and TRBJ2-1, with a possible D match to TRBD1 (5 bases). Sequencing input: peripheral blood mononuclear cells. The CDR3 bases that were read are TGTGCCACTAAATCCGGGCTCCAGGGTTGGGGTGAG. This sequence encodes CATKSGLQGWGE. The full CDR3 reads CATKSGLQGWGEQFF.